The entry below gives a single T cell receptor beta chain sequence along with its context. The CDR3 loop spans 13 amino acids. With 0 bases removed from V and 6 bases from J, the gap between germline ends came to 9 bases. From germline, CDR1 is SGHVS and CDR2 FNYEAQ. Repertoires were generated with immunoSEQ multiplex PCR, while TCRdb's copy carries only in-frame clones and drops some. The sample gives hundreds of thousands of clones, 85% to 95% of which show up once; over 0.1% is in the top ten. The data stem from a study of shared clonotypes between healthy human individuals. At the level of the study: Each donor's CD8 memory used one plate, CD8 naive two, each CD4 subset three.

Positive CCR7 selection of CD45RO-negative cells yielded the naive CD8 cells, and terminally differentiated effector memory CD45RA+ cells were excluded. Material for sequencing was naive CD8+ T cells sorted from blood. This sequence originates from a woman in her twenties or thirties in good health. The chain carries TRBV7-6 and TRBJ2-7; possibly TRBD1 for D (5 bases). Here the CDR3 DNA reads TGTGCCAGCAGCTTAGCGATAGGGGCCGAGCAGTACTTC. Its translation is CASSLAIGAEQYF.